This T cell receptor (beta chain) was sequenced during a study of T cells after yellow fever vaccination. Via MiXCR, TCRdb re-called the 5' RACE reads, giving one row per CDR3 protein. The table shows about 75,000 distinct CDR3 sequences, with roughly 7% occurring only once. This clonotype was seen only a few times. J was trimmed by 5 bases and V by 5 bases; bases with no gene match: 10. Germline CDR1 and CDR2: LGHNA and YSLEER. The CDR3 sequence is 15 residues long. The specimen comprised CD8+ T cells sorted from PBMCs, sampled around 10 days after the first yellow fever vaccination. This sequence originates from a young man who received the YFV17D yellow fever vaccine. This chain connects TRBV4-3 to TRBJ2-7; 9 bases fit TRBD1. In DNA form, the CDR3 reads TGCGCCAGCAGCGAACAGGGGGCGGGATTCGACGAGCAGTACTTC. Encoded protein: CASSEQGAGFDEQYF.